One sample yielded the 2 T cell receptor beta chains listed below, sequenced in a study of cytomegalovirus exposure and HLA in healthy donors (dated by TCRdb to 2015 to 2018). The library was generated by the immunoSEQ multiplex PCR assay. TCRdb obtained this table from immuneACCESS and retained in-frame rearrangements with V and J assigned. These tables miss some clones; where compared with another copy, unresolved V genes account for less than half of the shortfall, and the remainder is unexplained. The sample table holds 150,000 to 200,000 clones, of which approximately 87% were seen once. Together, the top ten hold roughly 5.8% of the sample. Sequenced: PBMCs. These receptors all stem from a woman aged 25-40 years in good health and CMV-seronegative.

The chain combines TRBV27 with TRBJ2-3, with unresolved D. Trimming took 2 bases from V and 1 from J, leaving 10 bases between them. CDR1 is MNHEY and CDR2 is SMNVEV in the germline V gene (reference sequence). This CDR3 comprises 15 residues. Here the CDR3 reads CASSLMATGTDTQYF. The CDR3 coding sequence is TGTGCCAGCAGTTTAATGGCAACCGGCACAGATACGCAGTATTTT.

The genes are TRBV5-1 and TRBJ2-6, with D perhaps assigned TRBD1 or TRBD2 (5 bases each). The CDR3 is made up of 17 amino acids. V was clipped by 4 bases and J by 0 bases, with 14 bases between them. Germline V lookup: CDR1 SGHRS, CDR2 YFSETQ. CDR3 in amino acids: CASSTGPDGSGANVLTF. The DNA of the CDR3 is TGCGCCAGCAGCACGGGACCCGACGGCTCTGGGGCCAACGTCCTGACTTTC.